The entry that follows covers one T cell receptor beta chain sequence. Its antigen remains unknown. This specimen belongs to a study of CD8 T cells in ankylosing spondylitis. The study, taken as a whole, reports: Seemingly characteristic of ankylosing spondylitis blood was a TCR beta motif consisting of roughly 8 highly homologous variants.

The germline V gene has CDR1 ENHRY and CDR2 SYGVKD. Trimming removed 6 bases from V and 2 bases from J, with 8 bases in between. This CDR3 contains 14 residues. TCRdb recomputed calls from the 5' RACE reads with MiXCR, one row per CDR3 protein. There are 750,000 to 850,000 distinct CDR3 sequences in the sample; 12% occur only once, and 0.51% lies in the top ten. The sequenced material came from blood, either unsorted or a sorted T cell fraction (not recorded which). The sequence came from a male donor with ankylosing spondylitis. The chain links TRBV10-3 to TRBJ2-6; D gene ambiguous. CDR3 region: CAIRPWPGANVLTF. For the CDR3, the DNA is TGTGCCATCAGACCCTGGCCTGGGGCCAACGTCCTGACTTTC.